This entry lists 18 T cell receptor beta chains sequenced from one sample in a study of blood T cell repertoires in COVID-19. Libraries were prepared by immunoSEQ multiplex PCR; TCRdb keeps only in-frame clonotypes and omits some of them. The table lists a few hundred thousand clones, about nine tenths of them singletons. Sequenced sample: peripheral blood. The receptors here all came from a man aged 45-65 years with acute or convalescent COVID-19.

The chain links TRBV6-5 to TRBJ1-6, with D unclear. The V and J ends lost 8 bases and 7 bases respectively, with 15 bases between them. The CDR3 is 14 amino acids. CDR1 and CDR2 from the germline V gene are MNHEY and SVGAGI. The CDR3 sequence is CASVSLRENSPLHF. For the CDR3, the DNA is TGTGCCAGCGTATCCCTACGGGAGAATTCACCCCTCCACTTT.

Written as DNA, the CDR3 is TGTGCCAGCAGCCCCCGGCCCTCAGGGAGGACTGAAGCTTTCTTT. Its translation is CASSPRPSGRTEAFF. This rearrangement joins TRBV9 to TRBJ1-1; tentative D call: TRBD1 (5 bases). Germline CDR1 SGDLS, CDR2 YYNGEE. This CDR3 contains 15 residues. Between the trimmed V and J ends, which lost 4 bases and 5 bases, there was a span of 18 bases.

The CDR3 protein is CATSRVGGGQPQHF. CDR3 DNA: TGTGCCACCAGCAGAGTGGGGGGAGGTCAGCCCCAGCATTTT. The rearrangement joins TRBV15 to TRBJ1-5; perhaps TRBD1 as D (5 bases). The CDR3 is 14 residues long. Germline V lookup: CDR1 LNHNV, CDR2 YYDKDF (reference sequence). Trimming pared 1 base from V and 6 bases from J, leaving 10 bases between.

V is TRBV7-2 and J is TRBJ1-5; D perhaps matches TRBD1 (5 bases). Germline V gene lookup returns CDR1 SGHTA and CDR2 FQGNSA. CDR3 length: 15 residues. Trimming removed 4 bases from V and 6 bases from J, with 16 bases in between. This CDR3 is CASSSSQGSFQPQHF. The CDR3 region has the DNA TGTGCCAGCAGCTCATCCCAGGGTTCTTTTCAGCCCCAGCATTTT.

The V call is TRBV11-3, the J call TRBJ2-1, with TRBD1 identical over 7 bases. Germline CDR1 is SGHNT and CDR2 is YENEEA. This CDR3 is built from 15 residues. With 1 base clipped from V and 8 bases from J, the junction kept 8 bases outside the gene matches. The CDR3 loop is CASSLGTGVGDEQFF. DNA of the CDR3: TGTGCCAGCAGCTTAGGGACAGGCGTCGGGGATGAGCAGTTCTTC.

The chain has TRBV3-1 (or the pseudogene TRBV3-2) and TRBJ2-7; 7 bases map to TRBD1. CDR1 and CDR2 (germline): LGHDT, YNNKEL (reference sequence). The CDR3 is made up of 14 amino acids. V shed 4 bases and J 0 bases; nucleotides not matched to a gene: 3. The CDR3 reads CASSPTGNSYEQYF. The CDR3 coding sequence is TGTGCCAGCAGCCCGACAGGGAACTCCTACGAGCAGTACTTC.

The chain couples TRBV5-8 to TRBJ1-2; 8 bases align to TRBD1. CDR1 SGHTS and CDR2 YDEGEE come from the germline V gene. V shed 2 bases, J shed 7 bases, and the junction held 7 bases outside the gene matches. This CDR3 spans 14 amino acids. In DNA form, the CDR3 reads TGTGCCAGCAGCTTATGGCAGGGGGCGCTTGGCTACACCTTC. Protein product: CASSLWQGALGYTF.

CDR3 DNA sequence: TGTGCCAGCAGCCTAGGACAGACACCCTCCTACGAGCAGTACTTC. It specifies CASSLGQTPSYEQYF. The chain carries TRBV7-6 and TRBJ2-7, with D maybe TRBD1 (6 bases). In germline, CDR1 is SGHVS, CDR2 FNYEAQ. V was clipped by 5 bases and J by 0 bases, with 14 bases between them. The CDR3 is 15 amino acids. Based on the CDR3 plus reference TRBV7-6 and TRBJ2-7, the full variable domain is GAGVSQSPRYKVTKRGQDVALRCDPISGHVSLYWYRQALGQGPEFLTYFNYEAQQDKSGLPNDRFSAERPEGSISTLTIQRTEQRDSAMYRCASSLGQTPSYEQYFGPGTRLTVT.

The genes are TRBV18 and TRBJ1-1; D might be TRBD1 (5 bases). The V end lost 3 bases, the J end lost 0 bases, and 11 bases lay between the germline ends. Germline loops: CDR1 KGHSH, CDR2 LQKENI. The CDR3 runs to 15 residues. In DNA form, the CDR3 reads TGTGCCAGCTCACCTGCCGAGGACATGAACACTGAAGCTTTCTTT. This gives the protein CASSPAEDMNTEAFF.

The rearrangement links TRBV6-5 to TRBJ1-2; D perhaps matches TRBD1 (6 bases). V lost 7 bases and J 3 bases, leaving 15 bases between the germline ends. The germline CDR1 and CDR2 sequences are MNHEY and SVGAGI. There are 14 residues in the CDR3. The CDR3 DNA reads TGTGCCAGCAAGCTAGGACAGTCCGACTATGGCTACACCTTC. Translated, it gives CASKLGQSDYGYTF.

The rearrangement joins TRBV18 to TRBJ1-2; 7 positions match TRBD1. CDR1 and CDR2 (germline): KGHSH, LQKENI. V was pared by 6 bases and J by 6 bases, with 7 bases of the junction left unmatched. The CDR3 is made up of 13 amino acids. In DNA, the CDR3 is TGTGCCAGCTCCCCGGGACAGCAGCATGGCTACACCTTC. This gives the protein CASSPGQQHGYTF.

The chain couples TRBV3-1 (or the pseudogene TRBV3-2) to TRBJ2-3, with 7 positions matching TRBD2. The CDR3 is made up of 15 amino acids. V was pared by 4 bases and J by 2 bases, with 6 bases of the junction left unmatched. CDR1 is LGHDT and CDR2 is YNNKEL in the germline V gene (reference sequence). The CDR3 spells CASSRPGLHTDTQYF. CDR3 DNA: TGTGCCAGCAGCCGGCCGGGACTACACACAGATACGCAGTATTTT.

In nucleotides, the CDR3 is TGTGCCAGCAGTTACTCGAGGGTTTTGGGCGGGGAGCTGTTTTTT. It translates to CASSYSRVLGGELFF. The V call is TRBV6-5, the J call TRBJ2-2; perhaps TRBD2 as D (5 bases). This CDR3 spans 15 amino acids. V was trimmed by 0 bases and J by 7 bases, leaving 12 bases between them. The V gene's germline CDR1 is MNHEY and CDR2 SVGAGI.

The V call is TRBV6-1, the J call TRBJ1-2; 7 positions agree with TRBD1. V lost 2 bases to trimming and J lost 4 bases; unmatched junction nucleotides: 4. Germline values: CDR1 MNHNS, CDR2 SASEGT. The CDR3 sequence is 14 residues long. CDR3 coding DNA: TGTGCCAGCAGTGAATCGGGGGACAGCTATGGCTACACCTTC. It is translated as CASSESGDSYGYTF.

This rearrangement joins TRBV7-9 to TRBJ2-3, with 10 bases matching TRBD1. The V gene's germline CDR1 is SEHNR and CDR2 FQNEAQ (reference sequence). The CDR3 is 14 residues long. Trimming took 3 bases from V and 4 from J; bases not matched to a gene: 1. This CDR3 is CASSFGQGADTQYF. CDR3 DNA sequence: TGTGCCAGCAGCTTCGGACAGGGGGCAGATACGCAGTATTTT.

This rearrangement joins TRBV6-5 to TRBJ1-2; D gene uncertain. The germline V and J ends were trimmed by 6 bases and 3 bases, with 14 bases remaining between them. The CDR3 consists of 14 residues. The germline V gene encodes CDR1 MNHEY and CDR2 SVGAGI. The CDR3 DNA follows: TGTGCCAGCAGGGAGGCCTTCGGACACTATGGCTACACCTTC. Translating it yields CASREAFGHYGYTF.

The chain employs TRBV5-1 and TRBJ1-2; 9 bases match TRBD1. The junction had 11 bases not matched to a gene; V was cut back by 4 bases and J by 7 bases. From germline, CDR1 is SGHRS and CDR2 YFSETQ. The CDR3 length is 15 residues. CDR3: CASSGPQGAPSGYTF. The DNA of the CDR3 is TGCGCCAGCAGCGGGCCACAGGGGGCGCCCAGTGGCTACACCTTC.

The chain combines TRBV27 with TRBJ1-1; TRBD1 matches at 9 bases. Looked up from germline, CDR1 is MNHEY and CDR2 is SMNVEV (reference sequence). This CDR3 is 17 amino acids long. The J segment lost 4 bases and the V segment lost 6 bases, leaving 15 bases of the junction unmatched. In DNA, the CDR3 is TGTGCCAGCAGACCCGTACAGGGGGCTGGTTCAGGCACTGAAGCTTTCTTT. Translating it yields CASRPVQGAGSGTEAFF.